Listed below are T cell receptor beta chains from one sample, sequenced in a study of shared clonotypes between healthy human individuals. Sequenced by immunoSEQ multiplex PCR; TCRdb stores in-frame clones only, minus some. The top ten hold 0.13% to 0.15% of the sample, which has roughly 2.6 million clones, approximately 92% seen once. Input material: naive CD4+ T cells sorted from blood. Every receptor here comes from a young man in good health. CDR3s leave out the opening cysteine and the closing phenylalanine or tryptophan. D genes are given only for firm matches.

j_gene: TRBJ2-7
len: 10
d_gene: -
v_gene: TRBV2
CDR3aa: ASSMDSYEQY

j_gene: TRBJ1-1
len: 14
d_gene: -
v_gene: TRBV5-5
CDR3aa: ASSLDPAVSNTEAF

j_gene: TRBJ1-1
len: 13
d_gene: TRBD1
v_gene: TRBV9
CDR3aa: ASSAQGVMNTEAF

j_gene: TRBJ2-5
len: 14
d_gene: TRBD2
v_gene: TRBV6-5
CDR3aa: ASSYSMASGWETQY

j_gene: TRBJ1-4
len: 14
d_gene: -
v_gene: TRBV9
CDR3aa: ASSPGATGLGEKLF

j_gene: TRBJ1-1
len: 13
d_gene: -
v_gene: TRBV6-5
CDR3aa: ASRLPGQAITEAF

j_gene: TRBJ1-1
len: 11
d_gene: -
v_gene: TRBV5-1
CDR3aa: ASSFGDRTEAF

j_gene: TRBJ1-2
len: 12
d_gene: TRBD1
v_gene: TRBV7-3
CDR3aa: ASSPGTGRLGYT

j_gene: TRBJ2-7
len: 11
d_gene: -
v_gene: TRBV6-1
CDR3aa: ASSQGIVYEQY

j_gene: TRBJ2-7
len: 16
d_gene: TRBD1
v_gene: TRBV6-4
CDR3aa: ASSDLGDTGTDNYEQY

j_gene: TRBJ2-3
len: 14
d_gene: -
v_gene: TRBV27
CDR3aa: ASSLHAYTSTDTQY

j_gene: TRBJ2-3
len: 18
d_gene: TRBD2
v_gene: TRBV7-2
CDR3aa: ASSLAPPGLAGGWTDTQY

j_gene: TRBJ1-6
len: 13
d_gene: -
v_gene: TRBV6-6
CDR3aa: ASTPGRLDNSPLH

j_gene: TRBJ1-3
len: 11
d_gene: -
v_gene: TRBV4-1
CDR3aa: ASSQDWGNTIY

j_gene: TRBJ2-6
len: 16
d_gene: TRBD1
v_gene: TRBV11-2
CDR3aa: ASSPRTGASSGANVLT

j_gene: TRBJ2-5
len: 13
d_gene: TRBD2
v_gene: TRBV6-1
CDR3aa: ASTPGGVGGETQY

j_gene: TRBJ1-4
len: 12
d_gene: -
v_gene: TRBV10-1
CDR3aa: ASSDPRFNEKLF

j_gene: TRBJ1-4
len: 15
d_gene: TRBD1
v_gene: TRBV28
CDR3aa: ASSFLGYRGGDEKLF

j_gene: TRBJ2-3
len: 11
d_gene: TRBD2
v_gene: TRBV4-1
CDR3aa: ASSLGTTDTQY

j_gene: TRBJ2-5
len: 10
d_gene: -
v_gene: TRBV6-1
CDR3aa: ASRLREETQY

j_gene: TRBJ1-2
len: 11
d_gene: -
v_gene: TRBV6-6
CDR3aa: ASSYGANYGYT

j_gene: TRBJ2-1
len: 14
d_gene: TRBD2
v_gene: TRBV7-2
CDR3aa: ASSLGVAGAYNEQF

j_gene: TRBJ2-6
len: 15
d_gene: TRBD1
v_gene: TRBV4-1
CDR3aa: ASSRPGTGTGANVLT

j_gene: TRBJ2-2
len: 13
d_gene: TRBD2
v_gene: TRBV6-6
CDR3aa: ASSYGGSNTGELF

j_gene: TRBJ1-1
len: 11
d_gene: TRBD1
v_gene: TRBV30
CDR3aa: AWSATGGTEAF

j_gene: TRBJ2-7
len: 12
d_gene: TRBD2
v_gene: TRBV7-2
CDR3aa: ASSVSGRTYEQY

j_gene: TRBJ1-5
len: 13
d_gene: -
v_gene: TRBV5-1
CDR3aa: ASSLDGEGGQPQH

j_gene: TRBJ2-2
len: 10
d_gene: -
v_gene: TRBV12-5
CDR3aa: ASGRGPGELF

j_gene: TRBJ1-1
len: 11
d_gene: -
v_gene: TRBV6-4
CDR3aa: ASLDPQGAEAF

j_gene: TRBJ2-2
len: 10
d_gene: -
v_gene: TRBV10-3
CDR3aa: ATQGYTGELF

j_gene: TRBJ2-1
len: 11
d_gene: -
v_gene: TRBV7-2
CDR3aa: ASSMGLPNEQF

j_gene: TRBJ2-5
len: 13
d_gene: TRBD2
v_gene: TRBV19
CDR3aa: ASASPGTSQETQY